Each of the 27 T cell receptor beta chains below was sequenced from the same sample in a study of T-cell reconstitution after alpha-beta-depleted transplantation in children. The TCRbeta library was prepared with unique molecular identifiers. Using its own MiXCR run on the PCR reads, TCRdb lists one record per CDR3 protein. The table records about 540,000 distinct CDR3 sequences, around 20% of them present only once. The source material was PBMCs from the stem cell graft donor, sampled from the stem cell graft. The source of these receptors is a human donor who donated a stem cell graft to a child with acute lymphoblastic leukemia.

At least ten counts were recorded for this clonotype. V gene TRBV12-3 or TRBV12-4 combines with J gene TRBJ2-1; TRBD2 might be the D (6 bases). The CDR3 spans 14 residues. Trimming took off 3 bases at V and 8 bases at J, with 14 bases between the two ends. This CDR3 reads CASSFGGRGDEQFF. CDR3 coding DNA: TGTGCCAGCAGTTTTGGAGGGAGAGGGGATGAGCAGTTCTTC.

This clonotype has a handful of counts. This chain uses TRBV20-1 with TRBJ2-6; tentatively, D is TRBD2 (7 bases). The germline V gene encodes CDR1 DFQATT and CDR2 SNEGSKA (reference sequence). The ends were cut back, 1 base at V and 0 bases at J, with 10 bases in the middle. The CDR3 is 16 amino acids. CDR3 nucleotides: TGCAGTGCTAGAGTAGGGGGGGTCTCTGGGGCCAACGTCCTGACTTTC. Amino acid sequence: CSARVGGVSGANVLTF.

This clonotype occurred a few times. V is TRBV5-1 and J is TRBJ2-7; 12 bases line up with TRBD2. J was trimmed by 1 base and V by 4 bases; bases with no gene match: 6. Germline V CDR1 and CDR2: SGHRS, YFSETQ. The CDR3 contains 16 residues. The CDR3 nucleotides are TGCGCCAGCAGCAAATTACTAGCGGGGGGATCCTACGAGCAGTACTTC. Encoded protein: CASSKLLAGGSYEQYF.

CDR3 loop: CASSDTAGGLGTQYF. The DNA for the CDR3 is TGTGCCAGCAGCGATACAGCGGGAGGACTCGGTACGCAGTATTTT. The chain recombines TRBV9 with TRBJ2-3; 9 bases match TRBD2. The V segment lost 3 bases and the J segment 8 bases; nucleotides outside the gene matches: 10. This CDR3 has 15 residues. Germline V gene lookup returns CDR1 SGDLS and CDR2 YYNGEE.

This chain connects TRBV20-1 to TRBJ1-5; tentative D call: TRBD1 (5 bases). Germline loops: CDR1 DFQATT, CDR2 SNEGSKA (reference sequence). This CDR3 comprises 12 residues. Trimming pared 6 bases from V and 5 bases from J, leaving 11 bases between. The CDR3 sequence: CSADRGDQPQHF. The DNA for the CDR3 is TGCAGTGCCGACCGGGGGGATCAGCCCCAGCATTTT.

The chain has TRBV4-1 and TRBJ2-1; 8 bases agree with TRBD2. The V segment lost 4 bases and the J segment 6 bases; nucleotides outside the gene matches: 8. Germline CDR1 MGHRA, CDR2 YSYEKL. The length of the CDR3 is 15 residues. CDR3 sequence: CASSPLAGSVNEQFF. DNA for the CDR3: TGCGCCAGCAGCCCCTTAGCGGGATCGGTCAATGAGCAGTTCTTC.

The V and J genes are TRBV2 and TRBJ2-7; 10 positions agree with TRBD2. CDR3 size: 13 residues. Germline CDR1 and CDR2: SNHLY and FYNNEI. Trimming cost V 9 bases and J 0 bases; bases outside gene matches: 2. Here the CDR3 reads CASSGRTSYEQYF. Here the CDR3 DNA reads TGTGCCAGTAGCGGGAGGACCTCCTACGAGCAGTACTTC.

The V call is TRBV7-9, the J call TRBJ2-1; D is tentatively TRBD1 or TRBD2 (5 bases each). Germline CDR1 and CDR2: SEHNR and FQNEAQ (reference sequence). This CDR3 spans 14 amino acids. The V gene lost 5 bases and the J gene lost 7 bases, with 15 bases spanning the gap. Here the CDR3 reads CASSPRDGFNEQFF. CDR3 DNA: TGTGCCAGCAGCCCGAGGGACGGCTTTAATGAGCAGTTCTTC.

The CDR3 spells CASSYDAPPNTGELFF. CDR3 DNA sequence: TGTGCCAGCAGCTACGACGCACCGCCCAACACCGGGGAGCTGTTTTTT. The chain is built from TRBV7-2 and TRBJ2-2; unclear D gene. The V and J ends lost 4 bases and 2 bases respectively, with 14 bases between them. CDR1 and CDR2 from the germline V gene are SGHTA and FQGNSA. The length of the CDR3 is 16 residues. The whole variable domain, filled in from reference TRBV7-2 and TRBJ2-2, reads GAGVSQSPSNKVTEKGKDVELRCDPISGHTALYWYRQSLGQGLEFLIYFQGNSAPDKSGLPSDRFSAERTGGSVSTLTIQRTQQEDSAVYLCASSYDAPPNTGELFFGEGSRLTVL.

The V and J genes are TRBV12-3 or TRBV12-4 and TRBJ1-1, with TRBD1 matching over 9 bases. With V trimmed by 2 bases and J by 7 bases, 8 bases remained unmatched. The CDR3 length is 15 residues. CDR3 amino acids: CASSLSNRGRDEAFF. The CDR3 DNA sequence: TGTGCCAGCAGTTTATCAAACAGGGGGCGTGATGAAGCTTTCTTT.

V gene TRBV27 combines with J gene TRBJ2-3, with 8 bases that match TRBD1. Germline lookup yields CDR1 MNHEY and CDR2 SMNVEV (reference sequence). With 1 base clipped from V and 7 bases from J, the junction kept 22 bases outside the gene matches. The CDR3 extends over 20 amino acids. This chain's CDR3 is CASSLFPGGQVPTLKNTQYF. The DNA for the CDR3 is TGTGCCAGCAGTTTATTTCCAGGGGGCCAGGTTCCGACCCTTAAGAATACGCAGTATTTT.

The table lists this clonotype with a few counts. The genes are TRBV5-4 and TRBJ1-2; the match to TRBD1 covers 7 bases. After removal of 4 bases from V and 5 bases from J, the junction contained 14 bases not matched to a gene. Germline loops: CDR1 SGHNT, CDR2 YYREEE (reference sequence). This CDR3 is 16 amino acids long. CDR3 nucleotides: TGTGCCAGCAGCGACGACAGGGCTCATCCATTATATGGCTACACCTTC. The encoded protein is CASSDDRAHPLYGYTF.

Only a few counts were recorded for this clonotype. This chain joins TRBV15 and TRBJ2-2; 11 bases fit TRBD2. The CDR3 loop spans 18 amino acids. Per the germline V gene, CDR1 is LNHNV and CDR2 is YYDKDF (reference sequence). Trimming took 2 bases from V and 5 from J; bases not matched to a gene: 10. This CDR3 reads CATSRFPGTSGKTGELFF. The DNA for the CDR3 is TGTGCCACCAGCAGATTTCCCGGGACTAGCGGAAAAACCGGGGAGCTGTTTTTT.

The J gene is TRBJ2-7, the V gene TRBV7-9, with a tentative D call TRBD1 (5 bases). Germline CDR1 SEHNR, CDR2 FQNEAQ (reference sequence). Deletions cut 2 bases from V and 5 bases from J, with 10 bases between. This CDR3 comprises 13 residues. The CDR3 DNA reads as TGTGCCAGCAGCTTATCAGGGCTCCACGAGCAGTACTTC. Translated, it gives CASSLSGLHEQYF.

The chain recombines TRBV7-2 with TRBJ2-1; D is perhaps TRBD1 or TRBD2 (5 bases each). Looked up from germline, CDR1 is SGHTA and CDR2 is FQGNSA. CDR3 length equals 15 residues. The V end was cut by 1 base, the J end by 5 bases, with 12 bases between. The CDR3 is CASSLVWDPDNEQFF. For the CDR3, the DNA is TGTGCCAGCAGCTTAGTGTGGGACCCCGACAATGAGCAGTTCTTC.

The sample holds a few counts of this clonotype. The V call is TRBV9, the J call TRBJ2-3; D call uncertain. CDR1 is SGDLS, CDR2 YYNGEE, per germline. V was pared by 3 bases and J by 1 base, with 15 bases between. The CDR3 extends over 16 amino acids. CDR3 bases: TGTGCCAGCAGCGGAATGGGTCGGGTGGGCACAGATACGCAGTATTTT. This encodes CASSGMGRVGTDTQYF.

In its sample, this clonotype was seen a few times. The V call is TRBV12-3 or TRBV12-4, the J call TRBJ2-7, with 10 bases lining up with TRBD1. The CDR3 is 13 amino acids. V trimming: 6 bases; J trimming: 3 bases; junction bases outside the gene matches: 2. The CDR3 sequence: CASRGTGVYEQYF. CDR3 bases: TGTGCCAGCAGGGGGACAGGGGTCTACGAGCAGTACTTC.

The rearrangement joins TRBV4-1 to TRBJ2-1, with D maybe TRBD2 (5 bases). The CDR3 totals 16 residues. Germline V gene lookup returns CDR1 MGHRA and CDR2 YSYEKL. V shed 0 bases and J shed 2 bases, with 11 bases lying between them. CDR3 in DNA: TGCGCCAGCAGCCAAGAGATGAGGGCCCCCTACAATGAGCAGTTCTTC. Translated: CASSQEMRAPYNEQFF.

The sample holds many counts of this clonotype. The V gene is TRBV5-1, the J gene TRBJ2-6; 7 bases align to TRBD1. Germline V gene lookup returns CDR1 SGHRS and CDR2 YFSETQ. The CDR3 covers 17 residues. V lost 4 bases to trimming and J lost 0 bases; unmatched junction nucleotides: 7. This chain's CDR3 is CASSGVRGSSGANVLTF. The CDR3 DNA reads TGCGCCAGCAGCGGAGTCAGGGGGAGCTCTGGGGCCAACGTCCTGACTTTC.

The chain is built from TRBV27 and TRBJ2-5, with D tentatively TRBD2 (6 bases). Germline values: CDR1 MNHEY, CDR2 SMNVEV (reference sequence). This CDR3 region has 16 residues. V gave up 0 bases and J gave up 4 bases, with 15 bases separating them. The CDR3 protein is CASSLSGLLGGETQYF. The CDR3 DNA is TGTGCCAGCAGTTTATCCGGACTACTCGGCGGAGAGACCCAGTACTTC.

This clonotype appeared many times. V gene TRBV18 combines with J gene TRBJ2-2; 8 nucleotides match TRBD2. V dropped 2 bases and J dropped 6; count of bases not matched to a gene: 8. Germline V gene lookup returns CDR1 KGHSH and CDR2 LQKENI. The CDR3 is made up of 16 amino acids. This chain's CDR3 is CASSPSGRAVAGELFF. Written as DNA, the CDR3 is TGTGCCAGCTCACCATCCGGGAGGGCCGTTGCCGGGGAGCTGTTTTTT.

Only a few counts were recorded for this clonotype. The rearrangement links TRBV3-1 to TRBJ2-3; perhaps TRBD1 as D (6 bases). Germline lookup yields CDR1 LGHDT and CDR2 YNNKEL (reference sequence). Trimming removed 3 bases from V and 10 bases from J, with 14 bases in between. The CDR3 runs to 13 residues. CDR3 amino acids: CASSQRRPGAQYF. The CDR3 bases are TGTGCCAGCAGCCAGAGACGGCCAGGGGCGCAGTATTTT.

This clonotype was counted a few times. The chain carries TRBV7-8 and TRBJ2-7, with TRBD2 matching 7 bases. Germline values: CDR1 SGHVS, CDR2 FQNEAQ. V lost 5 bases, J lost 5 bases, and 9 bases stayed unmatched. There are 14 residues in the CDR3. CDR3 sequence: CASSLRGSRHEQYF. In nucleotides, the CDR3 is TGTGCCAGCAGCCTTCGCGGGAGTCGCCACGAGCAGTACTTC.

This sequence joins TRBV5-1 and TRBJ1-1; no clear D gene. The germline gives CDR1 SGHRS, CDR2 YFSETQ. The CDR3 consists of 13 residues. The V end lost 3 bases, the J end lost 1 base, and 7 bases lay between the germline ends. Here the CDR3 reads CASSSRRNTEAFF. The CDR3 nucleotides read TGCGCCAGCAGCTCTCGACGGAACACTGAAGCTTTCTTT.

This clonotype has just a few counts. The V call is TRBV12-3 or TRBV12-4, the J call TRBJ2-7; 7 nucleotides line up with TRBD1. Trimming at V came to 6 bases and at J to 1 base, leaving 9 bases not matched to a gene. This CDR3 has 15 residues. CDR3: CASRVGQERSYEQYF. CDR3 bases: TGTGCCAGCAGGGTCGGACAGGAGAGATCCTACGAGCAGTACTTC.

This chain connects TRBV6-5 to TRBJ2-1; 7 nucleotides match TRBD2. The CDR3 contains 16 residues. Germline values: CDR1 MNHEY, CDR2 SVGAGI. The J segment lost 1 base and the V segment lost 2 bases, leaving 5 bases of the junction unmatched. The CDR3 sequence is CASSYGWRESYNEQFF. DNA for the CDR3: TGTGCCAGCAGTTACGGGTGGCGGGAGTCCTACAATGAGCAGTTCTTC.

J is TRBJ2-1 and V is TRBV29-1, with no clear D. V was shortened by 5 bases and J by 4 bases, with 9 bases between the two germline ends. The CDR3 consists of 12 residues. Germline-derived CDR1 and CDR2 are SQVTM and ANQGSEA. In DNA, the CDR3 is TGCAGCGTTTGGAGAGATTACAATGAGCAGTTCTTC. This gives the protein CSVWRDYNEQFF.